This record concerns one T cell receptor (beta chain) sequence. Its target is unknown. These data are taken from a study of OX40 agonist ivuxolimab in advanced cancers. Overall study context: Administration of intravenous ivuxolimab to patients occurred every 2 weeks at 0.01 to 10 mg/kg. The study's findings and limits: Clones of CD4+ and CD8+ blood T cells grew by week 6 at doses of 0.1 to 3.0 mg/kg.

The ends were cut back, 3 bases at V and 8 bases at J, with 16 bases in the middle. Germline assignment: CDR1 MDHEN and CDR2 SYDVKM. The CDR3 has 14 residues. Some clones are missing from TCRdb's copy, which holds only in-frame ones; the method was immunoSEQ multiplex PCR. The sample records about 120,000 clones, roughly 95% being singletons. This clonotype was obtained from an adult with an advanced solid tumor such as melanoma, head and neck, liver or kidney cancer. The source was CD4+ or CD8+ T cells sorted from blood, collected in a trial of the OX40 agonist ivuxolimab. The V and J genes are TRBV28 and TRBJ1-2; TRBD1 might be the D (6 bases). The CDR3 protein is CASSFVVGGRGYTF. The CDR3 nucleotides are TGTGCCAGCAGTTTCGTCGTGGGGGGCAGGGGCTACACCTTC.